The clone carrying this TCR beta chain was detected ten times or more. The V gene's germline CDR1 is GTSNPN and CDR2 SVGIG (reference sequence). V was shortened by 0 bases and J by 2 bases, with 4 bases between the two germline ends. The CDR3 contains 13 residues. Profiles of TCR beta VDJ and CDR3 were generated from a genomic DNA template. MiXCR, run by TCRdb on the reads, gives a single entry per CDR3 protein. The data show roughly 61,000 distinct CDR3 sequences, 55% seen once. These data come from a study of CD8+CD57+ T cells in acquired aplastic anemia. Overall study: Yields of DNA that came from sorted CD4+ and CD8+ cells averaged about 3.4 ug. Sequencing produced an average of about 10.8 million reads per healthy donor for CD4+ cells.

Sequenced input: sorted CD4+, CD8+, or CD8+CD57+ T cells (not recorded which) from PBMCs. The TCR originated in a human donor in good health, serving as a control. J is TRBJ2-2 and V is TRBV30; unclear D gene. The CDR3 DNA is TGTGCCTGGAGTGTGGCTAACACCGGGGAGCTGTTTTTT. This encodes CAWSVANTGELFF.